This TCR beta chain is from a study of OX40 agonist ivuxolimab in advanced cancers. The CDR3 has 14 amino acids. Germline CDR1 reads SNHLY; CDR2 reads FYNNEI. V lost 8 bases and J 4 bases, leaving 17 bases between the germline ends. The repertoire was sequenced with immunoSEQ multiplex PCR; TCRdb's copy has only in-frame clones and lacks some. This sample carries about 54,000 clones, roughly 90% of them seen once, and the ten largest clones take approximately 1.4%. This material consisted of CD4+ or CD8+ T cells sorted from blood, taken in a trial of the OX40 agonist ivuxolimab. The receptor comes from an adult with an advanced solid tumor such as melanoma, head and neck, liver or kidney cancer. The V call is TRBV2, the J call TRBJ1-1; D unclear. The CDR3 loop is CASLRESWGTEAFF. The CDR3 nucleotides are TGTGCCAGCTTGCGGGAGAGTTGGGGCACTGAAGCTTTCTTT.